This TCR beta chain was found in a study of shared clonotypes between healthy human individuals. Study context: Donors were a couple of women and a few men aged 18 to 49. General study points: Limited genetic and exposure-history diversity came from having few donors. The sampled material consisted only of blood, and tissue repertoires are likely to differ.

The V segment lost 4 bases and the J segment 6 bases; nucleotides outside the gene matches: 17. Germline V gene sequence: CDR1 SQVTM, CDR2 ANQGSEA. The CDR3 contains 16 residues. Using approximately 200 ng DNA, tens of thousands of T cell genomes, the sorted-subset replicate PCRs were run. The table came from immunoSEQ multiplex PCR; TCRdb's copy has only in-frame clones and leaves some out. Altogether about 2.1 million clones are present, just over 90% being singletons, with the ten largest covering around 1.7%. With regard to this clone: Antigen specificity is unknown.

Naivety among CD8 cells was defined by CD45RO negativity and positive CCR7 selection, thereby excluding terminally differentiated effector memory CD45RA+ cells. The sequence was obtained from a man between 18 and 29 years old in good health. Some clones in this sample may be carry-over from other donors' samples. The sequenced material came from naive CD8+ T cells from PBMCs. The chain couples TRBV29-1 to TRBJ2-7; TRBD2 agrees at 8 bases. In DNA, the CDR3 is TGCAGCGTTGTTGGGGCAGCGGGAGAAGTGGGAATCGAGCAGTACTTC. Its translation: CSVVGAAGEVGIEQYF.